What follows are 18 T cell receptor beta chains derived from one specimen sequenced in a study of CD8 T cells in Susac syndrome. Reverse transcription used roughly 0.5 to 1 ug RNA and random hexamers. TCRdb independently ran MiXCR on the immunoSEQ multiplex PCR reads; one entry per CDR3 protein. The data contain about 130,000 distinct CDR3 sequences, 90% to 95% of them seen just once; the ten biggest clones take up 0.087%. The material sequenced was CD4+ T cells from PBMCs. The source of these receptors is a human donor in good health.

This sequence joins TRBV4-1 and TRBJ2-1; 10 positions agree with TRBD2. The ends lost 0 bases at V and 4 bases at J; junction bases unmatched: 6. Germline loops: CDR1 MGHRA, CDR2 YSYEKL. This CDR3 has 17 amino acids. For the CDR3, the DNA is TGCGCCAGCAGCCAAGAGGCTAGCGGGAGAAGGTACAATGAGCAGTTCTTC. This translates into CASSQEASGRRYNEQFF.

The rearrangement links TRBV5-1 to TRBJ2-3; D may be TRBD2 (5 bases). CDR3 size: 15 residues. Per the germline V gene, CDR1 is SGHRS and CDR2 is YFSETQ. Trimming pared 2 bases from V and 2 bases from J, leaving 12 bases between. The CDR3 is CASSFSPGFTDTQYF. CDR3 DNA: TGCGCCAGCAGCTTCTCCCCGGGATTCACAGATACGCAGTATTTT.

The rearrangement links TRBV29-1 to TRBJ1-1; D not certain. With 6 bases removed from V and 5 bases from J, the gap between germline ends came to 13 bases. The germline gives CDR1 SQVTM, CDR2 ANQGSEA. The CDR3 runs to 12 residues. CDR3: CSVDFGRTEAFF. The CDR3 region has the DNA TGCAGCGTCGACTTCGGGAGGACTGAAGCTTTCTTT.

The genes are TRBV3-1 and TRBJ2-7; 7 bases line up with TRBD1. The V gene end was trimmed by 4 bases and the J gene end by 5 bases; junction bases not matched to a gene: 8. This CDR3 is built from 14 residues. Germline V gives CDR1 LGHDT, CDR2 YNNKEL (reference sequence). The CDR3 nucleotides are TGTGCCAGCAGCCTTCGACAGGGTAACAACGAGCAGTACTTC. Its translation is CASSLRQGNNEQYF.

The genes are TRBV6-6 and TRBJ1-4; perhaps TRBD1 as D (6 bases). Germline V gene lookup returns CDR1 MNHNY and CDR2 SVGAGI (reference sequence). Trimming took 8 bases from V and 8 from J, leaving 21 bases between them. CDR3 length equals 15 residues. This CDR3 reads CASRPQQGGGEKLFF. The CDR3 DNA reads as TGTGCCAGCCGCCCCCAACAGGGAGGCGGAGAAAAACTGTTTTTT.

The rearrangement uses TRBV12-3 or TRBV12-4 and TRBJ2-3; 8 bases agree with TRBD1. The V segment lost 7 bases and the J segment 5 bases; nucleotides outside the gene matches: 14. The CDR3 sequence is 16 residues long. CDR3 residues: CASTVDRGAGRDTQYF. The CDR3 DNA reads as TGTGCCAGCACCGTAGACAGGGGTGCGGGAAGAGATACGCAGTATTTT.

The CDR3 DNA is TGTGCCAGCAGCCAAGGGGGAGGAGAAGAGACCCAGTACTTC. Residues: CASSQGGGEETQYF. The rearrangement links TRBV3-1 to TRBJ2-5; tentatively, D is TRBD2 (6 bases). Trimming cost V 1 base and J 3 bases, with 9 bases left between them. The CDR3 length is 14 residues. Germline assignment: CDR1 LGHDT and CDR2 YNNKEL (reference sequence).

The chain joins TRBV19 to TRBJ2-2; the match to TRBD1 covers 7 bases. Germline lookup yields CDR1 LNHDA and CDR2 SQIVND (reference sequence). V lost 4 bases to trimming and J lost 2 bases; unmatched junction nucleotides: 4. This CDR3 is built from 15 residues. The CDR3 sequence is CASSTDRRNTGELFF. Here the CDR3 DNA reads TGTGCCAGTAGTACGGACAGGAGAAACACCGGGGAGCTGTTTTTT.

The rearrangement joins TRBV3-1 to TRBJ1-2, with D perhaps TRBD1 (6 bases). Germline V gene lookup returns CDR1 LGHDT and CDR2 YNNKEL (reference sequence). This CDR3 has 13 amino acids. The V and J ends lost 3 bases and 6 bases respectively, with 11 bases between them. The CDR3 sequence: CASSHAPGDGYTF. DNA of the CDR3: TGTGCCAGCAGCCACGCACCAGGGGATGGCTACACCTTC.

The V and J genes are TRBV27 and TRBJ1-5; D ambiguous. Germline V gene sequence: CDR1 MNHEY, CDR2 SMNVEV (reference sequence). Trimming took 5 bases from V and 0 from J, leaving 8 bases between them. The CDR3 runs to 14 residues. The DNA for the CDR3 is TGTGCCAGCAGTCCACAAAATAGCAATCAGCCCCAGCATTTT. This gives the protein CASSPQNSNQPQHF.

The chain is built from TRBV7-9 and TRBJ1-5; TRBD1 matches at 9 bases. The ends lost 4 bases at V and 1 base at J; junction bases unmatched: 2. The CDR3 loop spans 15 amino acids. Germline values: CDR1 SEHNR, CDR2 FQNEAQ (reference sequence). The CDR3 loop is CASSSDRGSNQPQHF. The CDR3 coding sequence is TGTGCCAGCAGCTCTGACAGGGGGAGCAATCAGCCCCAGCATTTT.

The rearrangement joins TRBV20-1 to TRBJ2-7, with 9 bases fitting TRBD1. The CDR3 loop spans 14 amino acids. Trimming removed 2 bases from V and 5 bases from J; junction bases left unmatched: 7. Germline loops: CDR1 DFQATT, CDR2 SNEGSKA (reference sequence). CDR3 residues: CSARMPGQGNEQYF. As DNA, the CDR3 is TGCAGTGCTAGAATGCCGGGACAGGGAAACGAGCAGTACTTC.

This sequence joins TRBV9 and TRBJ1-4, with TRBD1 as a possible D gene (6 bases). Trimming cost V 2 bases and J 7 bases, with 15 bases left between them. This CDR3 is built from 15 residues. Germline CDR1 SGDLS, CDR2 YYNGEE. The CDR3 DNA reads as TGTGCCAGCAGCGTGTCTACAGGGTTGGGTGAAAAACTGTTTTTT. Translated, it gives CASSVSTGLGEKLFF.

This chain connects TRBV20-1 to TRBJ2-2; 9 bases align to TRBD2. The CDR3 length is 16 residues. J lost 0 bases, V lost 2 bases, and 4 bases had no gene match. Germline loops: CDR1 DFQATT, CDR2 SNEGSKA (reference sequence). DNA of the CDR3: TGCAGTGCTAGACGACTAGCGGATCCGAACACCGGGGAGCTGTTTTTT. Protein: CSARRLADPNTGELFF.

This clonotype was observed a few times. V gene TRBV4-3 combines with J gene TRBJ1-5, with D perhaps matching TRBD1 (5 bases). V was shortened by 4 bases and J by 3 bases, with 13 bases between the two germline ends. The CDR3 runs to 15 residues. The germline V gene has CDR1 LGHNA and CDR2 YSLEER. The CDR3 loop is CASSRSGGYNQPQHF. The CDR3 DNA sequence: TGCGCCAGCAGCCGGTCCGGGGGGTACAATCAGCCCCAGCATTTT.

The V gene is TRBV20-1, the J gene TRBJ2-7, with 8 bases identical to TRBD2. The CDR3 is 13 amino acids. V shed 4 bases and J 1 base; nucleotides not matched to a gene: 3. CDR1 is DFQATT, CDR2 SNEGSKA, per germline (reference sequence). CDR3 DNA sequence: TGCAGTGCTACCGCGGGAGGATCCTACGAGCAGTACTTC. As protein: CSATAGGSYEQYF.

V gene TRBV7-8 combines with J gene TRBJ2-1, with TRBD2 matching over 7 bases. With 5 bases clipped from V and 7 bases from J, the junction kept 5 bases outside the gene matches. The germline CDR1 and CDR2 sequences are SGHVS and FQNEAQ. CDR3 size: 13 residues. The CDR3 DNA follows: TGTGCCAGCAGCGGGGGACTAAGGAATGAGCAGTTCTTC. It codes for CASSGGLRNEQFF.

The gene calls are TRBV3-1 and TRBJ1-1, with D hard to call. The CDR3 totals 14 residues. Germline lookup yields CDR1 LGHDT and CDR2 YNNKEL (reference sequence). The ends were cut back, 0 bases at V and 9 bases at J, with 14 bases in the middle. Here the CDR3 reads CASSQETSARKAFF. Here the CDR3 DNA reads TGTGCCAGCAGCCAAGAGACGTCAGCCAGGAAAGCTTTCTTT.